Presented here are 13 T cell receptor beta chains from one specimen sequenced in a study of Graves' ophthalmopathy and Graves' hyperthyroidism. As the template, RNA transcripts were used to amplify TCR beta CDR3 regions. The library came from an HTBI-primed first-round RT-PCR and a second-round multiplex PCR. TCRdb independently ran MiXCR on the multiplex PCR reads; one entry per CDR3 protein. The table records about 620,000 distinct CDR3 sequences, 20% to 25% of them present only once. Sequencing was performed on peripheral blood. These receptors came from a woman in her late teens or twenties with stable Graves' hyperthyroidism. Some clones in this sample may be carry-over from other donors' samples.

The rearrangement uses TRBV7-8 and TRBJ2-5, with D tentatively TRBD2 (6 bases). Trimming pared 5 bases from V and 4 bases from J, leaving 14 bases between. This CDR3 spans 14 amino acids. The germline V gene encodes CDR1 SGHVS and CDR2 FQNEAQ. The CDR3 nucleotides read TGTGCCAGCAGCCTCTTTGGAGGGCCAGAGACCCAGTACTTC. Protein sequence: CASSLFGGPETQYF. Variable domain in full (rest from reference TRBV7-8 and TRBJ2-5): GAGVSQSPRYKVAKRGQDVALRCDPISGHVSLFWYQQALGQGPEFLTYFQNEAQLDKSGLPSDRFFAERPEGSVSTLKIQRTQQEDSAVYLCASSLFGGPETQYFGPGTRLLVL.

This chain connects TRBV29-1 to TRBJ2-7; D is undetermined. Germline V gives CDR1 SQVTM, CDR2 ANQGSEA. The V end was cut by 8 bases, the J end by 3 bases, with 14 bases between. The CDR3 is 12 amino acids. The CDR3 nucleotides are TGCAGCCCCGTATGCCGGAACTACGAGCAGTACTTC. Translating gives CSPVCRNYEQYF.

V is TRBV7-2 and J is TRBJ2-7; D is possibly TRBD1 (6 bases). Per the germline V gene, CDR1 is SGHTA and CDR2 is FQGNSA. CDR3 length: 14 amino acids. V shed 5 bases and J shed 0 bases, with 11 bases lying between them. The CDR3 reads CASSPRDISYEQYF. The CDR3 region has the DNA TGTGCCAGCAGCCCAAGGGACATCTCCTACGAGCAGTACTTC.

Note on this clonotype: A read error may explain this, as a much larger clone is one base away. The chain is built from TRBV10-3 and TRBJ2-4; D tentatively fits TRBD1 or TRBD2 (5 bases each). CDR1 ENHRY and CDR2 SYGVKD come from the germline V gene. The CDR3 runs to 15 residues. CDR3 DNA sequence: TGTGCCATCAGTGATCCTTGGGGGATAGAAAACATTAAGTACTTC. It encodes CAISDPWGIENIKYF.

The chain combines TRBV6-2 or TRBV6-3 with TRBJ2-7; D gene unclear. The CDR3 length is 13 residues. Trimming removed 6 bases from V and 3 bases from J, with 12 bases in between. Germline loops: CDR1 MNHEY, CDR2 SVGEGT. The CDR3 nucleotides read TGTGCCAGCAGCCTGATGAGGTACTACGAGCAGTACTTC. It translates to CASSLMRYYEQYF.

This clonotype was observed many times. V gene TRBV20-1 combines with J gene TRBJ2-2, with D hard to call. CDR3 length equals 14 residues. Trimming shortened V by 3 bases and J by 0 bases, and 8 bases separated the two germline ends. The V gene's germline CDR1 is DFQATT and CDR2 SNEGSKA (reference sequence). The CDR3 DNA reads TGCAGTGCTAGTTCCTTGGCGAACACCGGGGAGCTGTTTTTT. Protein product: CSASSLANTGELFF.

This clonotype has a handful of counts. The rearrangement links TRBV15 to TRBJ1-1, with TRBD1 identical over 8 bases. J was trimmed by 4 bases and V by 3 bases; bases with no gene match: 4. CDR3 length equals 14 residues. The V gene's germline CDR1 is LNHNV and CDR2 YYDKDF (reference sequence). This CDR3 is CATSRGQEGTEAFF. In nucleotides, the CDR3 is TGTGCCACCAGCAGGGGACAGGAAGGCACTGAAGCTTTCTTT.

This clonotype was seen a handful of times. This chain uses TRBV6-1 with TRBJ2-7; 11 bases are a match to TRBD1. V dropped 6 bases and J dropped 6; count of bases not matched to a gene: 7. Germline CDR1 MNHNS, CDR2 SASEGT. This CDR3 contains 14 residues. The CDR3 loop is CASRGQGEIGEQYF. Written as DNA, the CDR3 is TGTGCCAGCAGGGGACAGGGGGAAATTGGCGAGCAGTACTTC.

This clonotype was seen ten or more times. A clone one base away is much larger, so this may be a read error. The chain carries TRBV7-3 and TRBJ1-3; D remains ambiguous. V gave up 8 bases and J gave up 2 bases, with 10 bases separating them. CDR1 and CDR2 from the germline V gene are SGHTA and FQGTGA. The CDR3 is 13 amino acids. As DNA, the CDR3 is TGTGCCAGCCAACGGGGAGCTGGAAACACCATATATTTT. Translation gives CASQRGAGNTIYF.

This chain links TRBV6-1 with TRBJ1-2; a possible D gene is TRBD1 (6 bases). The CDR3 is 14 residues long. The germline V and J ends were trimmed by 5 bases and 7 bases, with 17 bases remaining between them. Looked up from germline, CDR1 is MNHNS and CDR2 is SASEGT. This CDR3 is CASSPLGGAGGYTF. The CDR3 region has the DNA TGTGCCAGCAGTCCCCTGGGGGGCGCGGGTGGCTACACCTTC.

This chain links TRBV27 with TRBJ1-1, with D possibly TRBD1 on 5 matching bases. The CDR3 sequence is 17 residues long. The V end was cut by 0 bases, the J end by 2 bases, with 16 bases between. The germline V gene has CDR1 MNHEY and CDR2 SMNVEV (reference sequence). CDR3 nucleotide sequence: TGTGCCAGCAGTTTATCTGCGCAGGGAATGATAAACACTGAAGCTTTCTTT. Encoded protein: CASSLSAQGMINTEAFF.

This clonotype was recorded at least ten times. The rearrangement joins TRBV12-3 or TRBV12-4 to TRBJ1-5, with TRBD1 matching 9 bases. Trimming removed 5 bases from V and 2 bases from J; junction bases left unmatched: 7. CDR3 length: 16 residues. The CDR3 DNA is TGTGCCAGCAGTGCACGGACAGGGGCCCGCAATCAGCCCCAGCATTTT. Protein sequence: CASSARTGARNQPQHF.

This clonotype was counted a few times. The chain links TRBV30 to TRBJ1-5; D ambiguous. CDR1 is GTSNPN, CDR2 SVGIG, per germline (reference sequence). Trimming took off 1 base at V and 3 bases at J, with 13 bases between the two ends. The CDR3 length is 15 residues. CDR3 in amino acids: CAWSGSRVYNQPQHF. The CDR3 coding sequence is TGTGCCTGGAGTGGTTCAAGGGTTTACAATCAGCCCCAGCATTTT. The full variable domain, completed using reference TRBV30 and TRBJ1-5, is SQTIHQWPATLVQPVGSPLSLECTVEGTSNPNLYWYRQAAGRGLQLLFYSVGIGQISSEVPQNLSASRPQDRQFILSSKKLLLSDSGFYLCAWSGSRVYNQPQHFGDGTRLSIL.